Listed here are 15 T cell receptor beta chains from one sample, sequenced in a study of T cells in Graves' hyperthyroidism and ophthalmopathy. Researchers took RNA transcripts and amplified the TCR beta CDR3 regions from them. When the TCR CDR3 underwent first-round RT-PCR, the HTBI primer set was used. TCRdb reprocessed the multiplex PCR reads with MiXCR, giving one entry per CDR3 protein. The sample lists a few hundred thousand distinct CDR3 sequences, more than 15% seen once, with roughly 26% in the top ten. Sequenced input: blood. These receptors were taken from a woman aged 18-30 years with Graves' hyperthyroidism that later progressed to Graves' ophthalmopathy.

This clonotype has just a few counts. This may be a read error: a much more frequent sequence differs by one nucleotide. Because the CDR3 is missing its conserved closing phenylalanine or tryptophan, this is likely a read error. J is TRBJ1-2 and V is TRBV28; maybe TRBD1 (5 bases). The CDR3 extends over 15 amino acids. V was cut by 5 bases and J by 6 bases, with 19 bases left in between. The germline V gene has CDR1 MDHEN and CDR2 SYDVKM. In DNA form, the CDR3 reads TGTGCCAGCAGTCCCGCCCCGGGAGGGGCGAATGGCTACACCCTC. As protein: CASSPAPGGANGYTL.

This clonotype was detected ten times or more. The chain couples TRBV6-2 or TRBV6-3 to TRBJ2-3; 8 nucleotides align to TRBD2. Trimming removed 4 bases from V and 11 bases from J; junction bases left unmatched: 8. Germline loops: CDR1 MNHEY, CDR2 SVGEGT. This CDR3 region has 13 residues. The CDR3 loop is CASSFNSGKGQYF. CDR3 coding DNA: TGTGCCAGCAGTTTCAATAGCGGGAAGGGGCAGTATTTT.

This clonotype turned up a few times. J is TRBJ2-7 and V is TRBV6-1; maybe TRBD1 (6 bases). This CDR3 comprises 15 residues. V shed 5 bases and J shed 3 bases, with 17 bases lying between them. Germline values: CDR1 MNHNS, CDR2 SASEGT. In DNA form, the CDR3 reads TGTGCCAGCAGTTCCGAGACAGGTTTCTACTACGAGCAGTACTTC. Encoded protein: CASSSETGFYYEQYF.

The CDR3 DNA is TGTGCCAGCAGCCAAGAATGGGCAGATACGCAGTATTTT. Its protein is CASSQEWADTQYF. V is TRBV14 and J is TRBJ2-3; no clear D gene. The length of the CDR3 is 13 residues. Germline CDR1 SGHDN, CDR2 FVKESK. The V end was cut by 0 bases, the J end by 4 bases, with 5 bases between.

Many counts were recorded for this clonotype. The chain has TRBV4-3 and TRBJ2-7; 10 positions match TRBD2. Trimming took 5 bases from V and 0 from J; bases not matched to a gene: 10. CDR1 LGHNA and CDR2 YSLEER come from the germline V gene. The CDR3 contains 17 residues. CDR3 bases: TGCGCCAGCAGCGAAGTACTAGCGGGAACCTCCTCCTACGAGCAGTACTTC. Amino acids: CASSEVLAGTSSYEQYF.

This clonotype was observed at least ten times. V gene TRBV12-3 or TRBV12-4 combines with J gene TRBJ2-7, with D possibly being TRBD1 or TRBD2 (7 bases each). The CDR3 spans 14 residues. V lost 5 bases to trimming and J lost 3 bases, with 14 bases between them. Here the CDR3 DNA reads TGTGCCAGCAGTCAAGCGGGACAGAACTACGAGCAGTACTTC. This gives the protein CASSQAGQNYEQYF.

This clonotype was recorded many times. This CDR3 reads CASGTSGVNEQFF. The CDR3 bases are TGTGCCAGTGGGACTAGCGGAGTCAATGAGCAGTTCTTC. The chain has TRBV28 and TRBJ2-1, with 11 nucleotides matching TRBD2. From germline, CDR1 is MDHEN and CDR2 SYDVKM. The CDR3 loop spans 13 amino acids. V shed 9 bases, J shed 6 bases, and the junction held 4 bases outside the gene matches. The variable domain in full, completed from reference TRBV28 and TRBJ2-1, reads DVKVTQSSRYLVKRTGEKVFLECVQDMDHENMFWYRQDPGLGLRLIYFSYDVKMKEKGDIPEGYSVSREKKERFSLILESASTNQTSMYLCASGTSGVNEQFFGPGTRLTVL.

This clonotype has a handful of counts. Germline and junction disagree at one end, which may indicate a read error. This chain links TRBV7-7 with TRBJ2-5; the match to TRBD1 covers 9 bases. The length of the CDR3 is 15 residues. CDR1 SSHAT and CDR2 FNYEAQ come from the germline V gene (reference sequence). The CDR3 coding sequence is TGTGCTAGCAGCTCAGCACAGGGGGCGTATGAGACCCAGTACTTC. Translation gives CASSSAQGAYETQYF.

This chain links TRBV19 with TRBJ2-3; D ambiguous. Deletions cut 2 bases from V and 3 bases from J, with 9 bases between. Germline V CDR1 and CDR2: LNHDA, SQIVND (reference sequence). The CDR3 has 14 residues. The CDR3 region has the DNA TGTGCCAGTAGTATACAAGTTGGTACAGATACGCAGTATTTT. Its translation: CASSIQVGTDTQYF.

This clonotype has a count of ten or more. The rearrangement uses TRBV28 and TRBJ1-2; no clear D. With 2 bases removed from V and 3 bases from J, the gap between germline ends came to 7 bases. Germline CDR1 reads MDHEN; CDR2 reads SYDVKM. The CDR3 extends over 13 amino acids. CDR3 sequence (DNA): TGTGCCAGCAGTTTAGTCCAGTACTATGGCTACACCTTC. This encodes CASSLVQYYGYTF.

The rearrangement links TRBV7-9 to TRBJ2-3, with 8 bases aligning to TRBD2. The CDR3 contains 17 residues. The germline gives CDR1 SEHNR, CDR2 FQNEAQ (reference sequence). J was trimmed by 0 bases and V by 5 bases; bases with no gene match: 10. This CDR3 is CASSLPQREMSTDTQYF. The DNA of the CDR3 is TGTGCCAGCAGCCTACCCCAGCGGGAGATGAGCACAGATACGCAGTATTTT.

This clonotype has a count of ten or more. The rearrangement joins TRBV29-1 to TRBJ2-5; D call uncertain. Trimming left V 4 bases short and J 5 bases short, with 8 bases between. Germline CDR1 reads SQVTM; CDR2 reads ANQGSEA. The CDR3 is 11 amino acids. The CDR3 coding sequence is TGCAGCGTTGCCCCGAGGGAGACCCAGTACTTC. It codes for CSVAPRETQYF.

This clonotype was recorded a few times. The V and J genes are TRBV6-6 and TRBJ2-7; D not resolved. The germline gives CDR1 MNHNY, CDR2 SVGAGI (reference sequence). The CDR3 is 14 residues long. V was shortened by 0 bases and J by 2 bases, with 8 bases between the two germline ends. CDR3 residues: CASSYSLRPYEQYF. In DNA form, the CDR3 reads TGTGCCAGCAGTTACTCTCTCCGGCCCTACGAGCAGTACTTC.

This clonotype was detected only a few times. The V call is TRBV20-1, the J call TRBJ1-1; weak D call: TRBD1 (5 bases). CDR3 length: 12 amino acids. V was shortened by 6 bases and J by 10 bases, with 18 bases between the two germline ends. Germline V gives CDR1 DFQATT, CDR2 SNEGSKA (reference sequence). The CDR3 protein is CSASRDPWGAFF. DNA of the CDR3: TGCAGTGCCAGCCGGGACCCTTGGGGAGCTTTCTTT.

The CDR3 sequence is CATSDGGSFNEQFF. For the CDR3, the DNA is TGTGCCACCAGTGATGGCGGGAGTTTCAATGAGCAGTTCTTC. The V and J genes are TRBV24-1 and TRBJ2-1, with 7 nucleotides matching TRBD2. The CDR3 consists of 14 residues. Trimming cost V 3 bases and J 6 bases; bases outside gene matches: 4. Germline V lookup: CDR1 KGHDR, CDR2 SFDVKD.